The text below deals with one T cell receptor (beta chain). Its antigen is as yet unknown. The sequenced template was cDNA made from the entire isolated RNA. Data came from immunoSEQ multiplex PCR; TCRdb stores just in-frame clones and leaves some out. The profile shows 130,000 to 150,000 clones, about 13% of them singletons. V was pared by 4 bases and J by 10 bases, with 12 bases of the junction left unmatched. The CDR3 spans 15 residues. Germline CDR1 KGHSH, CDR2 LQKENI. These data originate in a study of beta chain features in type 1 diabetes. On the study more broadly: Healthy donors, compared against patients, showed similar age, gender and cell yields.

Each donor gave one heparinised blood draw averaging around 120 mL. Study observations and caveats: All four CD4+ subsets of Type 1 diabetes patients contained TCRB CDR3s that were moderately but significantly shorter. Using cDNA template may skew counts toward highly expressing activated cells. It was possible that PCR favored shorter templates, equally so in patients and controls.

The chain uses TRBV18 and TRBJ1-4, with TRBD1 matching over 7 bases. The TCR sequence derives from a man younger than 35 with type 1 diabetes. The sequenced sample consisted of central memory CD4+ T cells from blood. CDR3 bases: TGTGCCAGCTCACTCGAGTCCACAGGGGCTGGAAAACTGTTTTTT. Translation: CASSLESTGAGKLFF.